Listed below are T cell receptor beta chains from one sample, sequenced in a study of blood T cell repertoires in COVID-19. Data came from immunoSEQ multiplex PCR; TCRdb stores just in-frame clones and leaves some out. This table holds 100,000 to 150,000 clones, around 86% found once. Source material: peripheral blood. Receptor source: a man older than 75 with active or convalescent COVID-19. Both conserved end residues are part of each CDR3. D genes are given only for firm matches. Expanded clones get a size class; other rows say once, few or many, or leave the size out.

cdr3_aa	cdr3_nt	cdr3_length	d_call	clone_size	j_call	v_call
CASPFAGTDTGELFF	TGCGCCAGCCCTTTCGCGGGTACCGACACCGGGGAGCTGTTTTTT	15	-	-	TRBJ2-2	TRBV10-1
CASSVEGRGTSDTQYF	TGTGCCAGCAGCGTAGAAGGGCGGGGGACGTCGGATACGCAGTATTTT	16	TRBD2	-	TRBJ2-3	TRBV9
CASSEPSGGGGETQYF	TGCGCCAGCAGTGAGCCTAGCGGGGGGGGCGGAGAGACCCAGTACTTC	16	TRBD2	-	TRBJ2-5	TRBV10-2
CASSRVPDTEAFF	TGTGCCAGCAGTCGGGTCCCGGACACTGAAGCTTTCTTT	13	-	once	TRBJ1-1	TRBV6-4
CASSPPQGFRETQYF	TGTGCCAGCAGTCCCCCCCAGGGGTTCAGGGAGACCCAGTACTTC	15	-	-	TRBJ2-5	TRBV28
CASSQDREQYF	TGTGCCAGCAGCCAAGACCGCGAGCAGTACTTC	11	-	few	TRBJ2-7	TRBV3-1/TRBV3-2
CASSSQRGRAGELFF	TGTGCCAGCAGCTCCCAGCGGGGGAGGGCCGGGGAGCTGTTTTTT	15	TRBD2	-	TRBJ2-2	TRBV5-4
CASSLGRDRPSTDTQYF	TGTGCCAGCAGCTTAGGGCGGGACAGGCCTAGCACAGATACGCAGTATTTT	17	TRBD1	-	TRBJ2-3	TRBV11-2
CAIRGQGQETQYF	TGTGCCATCAGAGGACAGGGCCAAGAGACCCAGTACTTC	13	TRBD1	-	TRBJ2-5	TRBV10-3
CASSKGREGRYEQYF	TGCGCCAGCAGCAAAGGGCGGGAGGGCCGGTACGAGCAGTACTTC	15	TRBD2	-	TRBJ2-7	TRBV4-3
CASSQDRGNQPQHF	TGTGCCAGCAGCCAAGACAGGGGCAATCAGCCCCAGCATTTT	14	TRBD1	-	TRBJ1-5	TRBV5-4
CASSLRDSTEAFF	TGTGCCAGTAGCCTCCGGGACAGCACTGAAGCTTTCTTT	13	TRBD1	-	TRBJ1-1	TRBV19
CASGKGAYEQYF	TGTGCCAGCGGTAAAGGGGCCTACGAGCAGTACTTC	12	-	-	TRBJ2-7	TRBV25-1
CASSSLPGAGGPSPGELFF	TGTGCCAGTAGTTCTCTCCCGGGAGCGGGAGGGCCCTCGCCCGGGGAGCTGTTTTTT	19	TRBD2	-	TRBJ2-2	TRBV19
CASSSRQGGFTDTQYF	TGTGCCAGCAGCTCTCGACAGGGGGGTTTCACAGATACGCAGTATTTT	16	TRBD1	-	TRBJ2-3	TRBV7-9
CASSYTQGAGTEAFF	TGTGCCAGCAGTTACACCCAGGGGGCCGGGACTGAAGCTTTCTTT	15	TRBD1	-	TRBJ1-1	TRBV6-2/TRBV6-3
CAIRTSGLRSSYEQYF	TGTGCCATCCGGACTAGCGGGCTACGTAGCTCCTACGAGCAGTACTTC	16	TRBD2	-	TRBJ2-7	TRBV10-3
CASSPKHQSIHEQYF	TGTGCCAGCAGCCCGAAACACCAATCAATCCACGAGCAGTACTTC	15	-	-	TRBJ2-7	TRBV3-1/TRBV3-2
CASSERGGHLNIQYF	TGTGCCAGTAGTGAGCGGGGGGGCCATTTAAACATTCAGTACTTC	15	TRBD2	-	TRBJ2-4	TRBV19
CASRSPRSSTDTQYF	TGTGCCAGCAGGAGTCCCCGGTCTAGCACAGATACGCAGTATTTT	15	-	-	TRBJ2-3	TRBV6-6
CASSQAGLAGGHTDTQYF	TGTGCCAGCAGCCAGGCGGGACTAGCGGGAGGACACACAGATACGCAGTATTTT	18	TRBD2	once	TRBJ2-3	TRBV4-2
CASSSAGANSPLHF	TGTGCCAGTAGTAGTGCTGGGGCCAATTCACCCCTCCACTTT	14	-	few	TRBJ1-6	TRBV19
CASSLAGTSYEQYF	TGCGCCAGCAGCTTGGCTGGCACCTCCTACGAGCAGTACTTC	14	-	few	TRBJ2-7	TRBV5-1
CASSVGQGAYEQYF	TGTGCCAGCAGCGTAGGACAGGGGGCCTACGAGCAGTACTTC	14	TRBD1	-	TRBJ2-7	TRBV9
CASSPGSPRGQGNSPLHF	TGTGCCAGCAGCCCAGGGAGTCCGAGGGGGCAAGGAAATTCACCCCTCCACTTT	18	TRBD1	-	TRBJ1-6	TRBV5-4
CASSGAVNTEAFF	TGTGCCAGCTCAGGAGCGGTGAACACTGAAGCTTTCTTT	13	-	-	TRBJ1-1	TRBV18
CASSPTSGNRNEQFF	TGTGCCAGCAGCCCAACTAGCGGGAACCGCAATGAGCAGTTCTTC	15	TRBD2	-	TRBJ2-1	TRBV7-2
CASSLETGAAFF	TGCGCCAGCAGCTTGGAGACAGGGGCTGCTTTCTTT	12	TRBD1	-	TRBJ1-1	TRBV5-1
CASRLVPGNTEAFF	TGTGCCAGCAGGCTAGTCCCCGGGAACACTGAAGCTTTCTTT	14	-	-	TRBJ1-1	TRBV7-8
CASSLYRAGDEQFF	TGTGCCAGCAGCTTATACAGGGCGGGGGATGAGCAGTTCTTC	14	-	-	TRBJ2-1	TRBV7-3
CASSPPGVSGRALNEQFF	TGTGCCAGCAGCCCGCCAGGGGTAAGCGGGAGGGCCTTGAATGAGCAGTTCTTC	18	TRBD2	-	TRBJ2-1	TRBV9
CASSQDLETQYF	TGCGCCAGCAGCCAAGATCTCGAGACCCAGTACTTC	12	-	-	TRBJ2-5	TRBV4-1
CASSVEPQGANTEAFF	TGTGCCAGCAGCGTAGAACCTCAGGGGGCGAACACTGAAGCTTTCTTT	16	TRBD1	-	TRBJ1-1	TRBV9